This T cell receptor (beta chain) was profiled in a study of T cell clones after liver transplantation. Turning to the study itself: Immunosuppression withdrawal was tried within 2 years after liver transplantation in this trial. TCRbeta sequencing after a pre-transplant mixed lymphocyte reaction identified graft-donor-reactive clones, later tracked in post-transplant blood. Study-level results: Rather than being deleted, graft donor-reactive T cells may have moved into the graft. In most of the 8 subjects, circulating graft-donor-reactive CD4 TCRbeta sequences fell significantly after transplant.

The table came from immunoSEQ multiplex PCR; TCRdb's copy has only in-frame clones and leaves some out. The repertoire consists of fewer than 65,000 clones, with about 90% occurring once and the leading ten covering 14%. Trimming cost V 3 bases and J 6 bases, with 15 bases left between them. The germline V gene encodes CDR1 MDHEN and CDR2 SYDVKM. The CDR3 spans 14 residues. This clone showed up just a few times. Antigen unknown. This rearrangement joins TRBV28 to TRBJ2-7; the D is unclear. The sample was CD8+ T cells from blood, taken 12 months after liver transplant. The sequence derives from a human patient who received a liver transplant. Part of the T cells may come from the graft donor. The CDR3 region has the DNA TGTGCCAGCAGTTTCCGGGCCTTTAATGGCGAGCAGTACTTC. Protein sequence: CASSFRAFNGEQYF.